These T cell receptor beta chains were read from a single sample in a study of cytomegalovirus exposure and HLA in healthy donors. Only in-frame clones appear in the TCRdb table, and some are missing; sequencing was by immunoSEQ multiplex PCR. The data show 95,000 to 150,000 clones, 94% seen once. The sample was PBMCs. Receptor source: a woman between 18 and 30 years old in good health and CMV-seronegative. CDR3s include the opening cysteine and the closing phenylalanine or tryptophan. The order of the fields is clone size, D gene, J gene, V gene, CDR3 DNA, CDR3 protein. A D gene is named only where the DNA matches it firmly. Only some rows state a clone size, as once, few, many or a class for expanded clones.

abundance: .; d_gene: TRBD1; j_gene: TRBJ2-1; v_gene: TRBV5-8; CDR3nt: TGTGCCAGCAGCTCGACAGGGGAGCAGTTCTTC; CDR3aa: CASSSTGEQFF
abundance: once; d_gene: .; j_gene: TRBJ1-2; v_gene: TRBV7-9; CDR3nt: TGTGCCAGCAGCTTAGTCGTCGGCAGGGGCTACACCTTC; CDR3aa: CASSLVVGRGYTF
abundance: .; d_gene: .; j_gene: TRBJ2-3; v_gene: TRBV10-3; CDR3nt: TGTGCGTCGGGGGAGGTGACAGATACGCAGTATTTT; CDR3aa: CASGEVTDTQYF
abundance: once; d_gene: TRBD1; j_gene: TRBJ2-1; v_gene: TRBV5-6; CDR3nt: TGTGCCAGCAGCGCCGGGACAGGCTCCTACAATGAGCAGTTCTTC; CDR3aa: CASSAGTGSYNEQFF
abundance: .; d_gene: .; j_gene: TRBJ1-5; v_gene: TRBV5-5; CDR3nt: TGTGCCAGCAGCCCGGTGGGAGGCGCTCTTAATCAGCCCCAGCATTTT; CDR3aa: CASSPVGGALNQPQHF
abundance: .; d_gene: .; j_gene: TRBJ2-7; v_gene: TRBV7-9; CDR3nt: TGTGCCAGCAGCTCCGGCGGGACAGCGACCTACGAGCAGTACTTC; CDR3aa: CASSSGGTATYEQYF
abundance: .; d_gene: TRBD2; j_gene: TRBJ2-5; v_gene: TRBV6-1; CDR3nt: TGTGCCAGCAGTGGGTGGCGGGGGCAAGAGACCCAGTACTTC; CDR3aa: CASSGWRGQETQYF
abundance: .; d_gene: TRBD2; j_gene: TRBJ2-2; v_gene: TRBV27; CDR3nt: TGTGCCAGCAGTTTAAGGGGGGGCGGGGGGGGCACCGGGGAGCTGTTTTTT; CDR3aa: CASSLRGGGGGTGELFF
abundance: few; d_gene: TRBD1; j_gene: TRBJ2-7; v_gene: TRBV4-1; CDR3nt: TGCGCCAGCAGCCACCCCGGAAGACAGGGTATCTCCTACGAGCAGTACTTC; CDR3aa: CASSHPGRQGISYEQYF
abundance: once; d_gene: .; j_gene: TRBJ2-5; v_gene: TRBV5-1; CDR3nt: TGCGCTAGCAGCGTACGACAGGAACGGGAGACCCAGTACTTC; CDR3aa: CASSVRQERETQYF
abundance: .; d_gene: TRBD2; j_gene: TRBJ2-1; v_gene: TRBV27; CDR3nt: TGTGCCAGCAGTTTGTCCCCGGGACTAACTTACAATGAGCAGTTCTTC; CDR3aa: CASSLSPGLTYNEQFF
abundance: .; d_gene: .; j_gene: TRBJ1-5; v_gene: TRBV27; CDR3nt: TGTGCCAGCAGTTCGCAGGTCCATCAGCCCCAGCATTTT; CDR3aa: CASSSQVHQPQHF
abundance: .; d_gene: TRBD2; j_gene: TRBJ2-1; v_gene: TRBV9; CDR3nt: TGTGCCAGCAGTAGTTCTAGCGGGAACAATGAGCAGTTCTTC; CDR3aa: CASSSSSGNNEQFF
abundance: .; d_gene: .; j_gene: TRBJ2-3; v_gene: TRBV9; CDR3nt: TGTGCCAGCGGGCACACAGATACGCAGTATTTT; CDR3aa: CASGHTDTQYF
abundance: .; d_gene: .; j_gene: TRBJ1-5; v_gene: TRBV28; CDR3nt: TGTGCCAGCAACCTAGGTTATTGGAGGCTCAATCAGCCCCAGCATTTT; CDR3aa: CASNLGYWRLNQPQHF
abundance: .; d_gene: TRBD1; j_gene: TRBJ2-7; v_gene: TRBV7-9; CDR3nt: TGTGCCAGCAGCTTAGCGCAAGACAGGGCTTACGAGCAGTACTTC; CDR3aa: CASSLAQDRAYEQYF
abundance: .; d_gene: .; j_gene: TRBJ1-1; v_gene: TRBV23-1; CDR3nt: TGCGCCAGCAGCCTGGGAAGAAACAGGGCATTAAGGAACACTGAAGCTTTCTTT; CDR3aa: CASSLGRNRALRNTEAFF
abundance: .; d_gene: TRBD2; j_gene: TRBJ2-7; v_gene: TRBV9; CDR3nt: TGTGCCAGCAGCGTAGGAGGCGGCGGGGGGCCGTCATCCTACGAGCAGTACTTC; CDR3aa: CASSVGGGGGPSSYEQYF
abundance: .; d_gene: .; j_gene: TRBJ2-7; v_gene: TRBV6-6; CDR3nt: TGTGCCAGCAGCCGTGATAGGGAGGCGAACGAGCAGTACTTC; CDR3aa: CASSRDREANEQYF
abundance: once; d_gene: .; j_gene: TRBJ2-1; v_gene: TRBV27; CDR3nt: TGTGCCAGCAGTTTCCTGCAGGAGGGGAGGAATGAGCAGTTCTTC; CDR3aa: CASSFLQEGRNEQFF
abundance: .; d_gene: TRBD1; j_gene: TRBJ2-2; v_gene: TRBV5-1; CDR3nt: TGCGCCAGCAGCCTTAGTGACAGGGCGCCCACCGGGGAGCTGTTTTTT; CDR3aa: CASSLSDRAPTGELFF
abundance: .; d_gene: .; j_gene: TRBJ2-6; v_gene: TRBV29-1; CDR3nt: TGCAGCGCCAGGACAGGGGCCAACGTCCTGACTTTC; CDR3aa: CSARTGANVLTF
abundance: .; d_gene: TRBD1; j_gene: TRBJ1-2; v_gene: TRBV28; CDR3nt: TGTGCCAGCAGTTTGTATCTGACAGGGGGTAATGCTGGCTACACCTTC; CDR3aa: CASSLYLTGGNAGYTF
abundance: .; d_gene: .; j_gene: TRBJ1-5; v_gene: TRBV19; CDR3nt: TGTGCCAGTAGTATATCCGTCTATAGCAATCAGCCCCAGCATTTT; CDR3aa: CASSISVYSNQPQHF
abundance: .; d_gene: .; j_gene: TRBJ2-5; v_gene: TRBV7-9; CDR3nt: TGTGCCAGCAGCTTTGGACATCGGGAGACCCAGTACTTC; CDR3aa: CASSFGHRETQYF
abundance: .; d_gene: TRBD2; j_gene: TRBJ2-3; v_gene: TRBV30; CDR3nt: TGTGCCTGGAGTTTGGGACTAGCTACAGATACGCAGTATTTT; CDR3aa: CAWSLGLATDTQYF